The clone carrying this T cell receptor beta chain was seen a handful of times. What it recognizes is unknown. The data derive from a study of pediatric ulcerative colitis. General study points: Two patients had blood samples with substantially reduced template counts.

At colonoscopy, a blood sample was also collected. Germline loops: CDR1 SGHTA, CDR2 FQGNSA. The V gene lost 2 bases and the J gene lost 3 bases, with 5 bases spanning the gap. The CDR3 length is 13 residues. The survey-level immunoSEQ assay was used. Sequencing depth was up to 500,000 reads per sample. The protocol was immunoSEQ multiplex PCR, while the TCRdb copy is restricted to in-frame clones and leaves out a portion. The table includes 55,000 to 80,000 clones, over 65% detected once. The material sequenced was blood. The rearrangement joins TRBV7-2 to TRBJ1-5; D gene uncertain. This receptor was identified in a boy aged 10-17 years with moderate ulcerative colitis. This chain's CDR3 is CASSLTDNQPQHF. Written as DNA, the CDR3 is TGTGCCAGCAGCTTAACAGACAATCAGCCCCAGCATTTT.